This entry lists 16 T cell receptor beta chains sequenced from one sample in a study of long-term antiretroviral therapy in people with HIV. Survey-level resolution applied to immunoSEQ assay v3.0. The repertoire was sequenced with immunoSEQ multiplex PCR; TCRdb's copy has only in-frame clones and lacks some. The sample carries roughly 37,000 clones, 80% recorded once. The sequencing used unsorted PBMCs, collected 3.4 years after starting antiretroviral therapy. These receptors all come from a man aged 25 to 40 with HIV.

The chain couples TRBV5-1 to TRBJ2-5; no clear D gene. The CDR3 loop spans 11 amino acids. Germline CDR1 reads SGHRS; CDR2 reads YFSETQ. V lost 5 bases and J 3 bases, leaving 5 bases between the germline ends. CDR3 amino acids: CASRIEETQYF. For the CDR3, the DNA is TGCGCCAGCAGAATAGAAGAGACCCAGTACTTC.

The rearrangement links TRBV19 to TRBJ2-5; 7 bases map to TRBD1. This CDR3 comprises 15 residues. The germline V gene has CDR1 LNHDA and CDR2 SQIVND (reference sequence). Trimming took 6 bases from V and 5 from J; bases not matched to a gene: 12. The CDR3 nucleotides are TGTGCCAGTAGCCTGACAGGGACCATCGTGGAGACCCAGTACTTC. It is translated as CASSLTGTIVETQYF.

The CDR3 nucleotides are TGTGCCAGCAGCTTTTCGGTATCCACGACTAGCGGGAAATACAATGAGCAGTTCTTC. Encoded protein: CASSFSVSTTSGKYNEQFF. This rearrangement joins TRBV7-8 to TRBJ2-1, with 11 positions matching TRBD2. The germline V gene encodes CDR1 SGHVS and CDR2 FQNEAQ. CDR3 length: 19 residues. Trimming at V came to 3 bases and at J to 4 bases, leaving 14 bases not matched to a gene.

This chain links TRBV10-3 with TRBJ1-2, with 8 bases identical to TRBD1. V lost 6 bases to trimming and J lost 4 bases; unmatched junction nucleotides: 19. This CDR3 spans 18 amino acids. Germline-derived CDR1 and CDR2 are ENHRY and SYGVKD. The CDR3, as DNA: TGTGCCATCAGGGGAGGAAACTGGAAGGACAGGGCAACCTATGGCTACACCTTC. It is translated as CAIRGGNWKDRATYGYTF.

Only one count was recorded for this clone. The V call is TRBV28, the J call TRBJ1-5, with no clear D. Germline V gene data show CDR1 as MDHEN and CDR2 as SYDVKM. This CDR3 is 15 amino acids long. Trimming shortened V by 4 bases and J by 6 bases, and 16 bases separated the two germline ends. CDR3 region: CASSSGRQWFQPQHF. The CDR3 DNA sequence: TGTGCCAGCAGTTCGGGTAGGCAATGGTTTCAGCCCCAGCATTTT. The variable domain in full, completed from reference TRBV28 and TRBJ1-5, reads DVKVTQSSRYLVKRTGEKVFLECVQDMDHENMFWYRQDPGLGLRLIYFSYDVKMKEKGDIPEGYSVSREKKERFSLILESASTNQTSMYLCASSSGRQWFQPQHFGDGTRLSIL.

A few counts support this clone. The chain joins TRBV6-5 to TRBJ1-3; TRBD1 is a possible D gene (5 bases). The CDR3 has 15 residues. Germline CDR1 is MNHEY and CDR2 is SVGAGI. V gave up 2 bases and J gave up 14 bases, with 22 bases separating them. CDR3 protein: CASSYATGFPNIVYF. The CDR3 coding sequence is TGTGCCAGCAGTTACGCCACAGGATTCCCAAACATCGTATATTTT.

The V call is TRBV6-1, the J call TRBJ1-1; no clear D gene. The CDR3 spans 13 residues. The V end lost 8 bases, the J end lost 1 base, and 11 bases lay between the germline ends. Germline V CDR1 and CDR2: MNHNS, SASEGT. In DNA form, the CDR3 reads TGTGCCAGCCTAATTTGGGAGAACACTGAAGCTTTCTTT. The encoded protein is CASLIWENTEAFF.

This sequence joins TRBV29-1 and TRBJ2-2, with D possibly TRBD1 on 5 matching bases. Germline loops: CDR1 SQVTM, CDR2 ANQGSEA. The CDR3 runs to 14 residues. V was shortened by 7 bases and J by 0 bases, with 12 bases between the two germline ends. The CDR3 loop is CSAVDSANTGELFF. DNA for the CDR3: TGCAGCGCCGTCGACAGCGCGAACACCGGGGAGCTGTTTTTT.

V gene TRBV7-2 combines with J gene TRBJ1-1; D is uncertain. Germline CDR1 and CDR2: SGHTA and FQGNSA. Trimming stripped 2 bases from V and 5 bases from J, with 9 bases between. The CDR3 is made up of 13 amino acids. CDR3: CASSLIRETEAFF. The DNA for the CDR3 is TGTGCCAGCAGCTTAATCCGGGAGACTGAAGCTTTCTTT. Supplemented by reference TRBV7-2 and TRBJ1-1, the full variable domain reads GAGVSQSPSNKVTEKGKDVELRCDPISGHTALYWYRQSLGQGLEFLIYFQGNSAPDKSGLPSDRFSAERTGGSVSTLTIQRTQQEDSAVYLCASSLIRETEAFFGQGTRLTVV.

The rearrangement links TRBV7-2 to TRBJ1-2; 10 bases align to TRBD1. V was pared by 3 bases and J by 2 bases, with 6 bases of the junction left unmatched. The CDR3 loop spans 16 amino acids. CDR1 is SGHTA and CDR2 is FQGNSA in the germline V gene. The CDR3 reads CASSLGTGEVNYGYTF. The CDR3 DNA reads TGTGCCAGCAGCTTGGGGACAGGGGAGGTGAACTATGGCTACACCTTC.

This CDR3 reads CASKTMGFGTSFADTQYF. In DNA form, the CDR3 reads TGTGCCAGCAAGACGATGGGTTTTGGGACTAGCTTTGCAGATACGCAGTATTTT. V is TRBV27 and J is TRBJ2-3, with 9 bases lining up with TRBD2. V lost 7 bases and J lost 4; bases outside the gene matches: 18. Germline CDR1 is MNHEY and CDR2 is SMNVEV (reference sequence). The CDR3 has 18 residues.

The V gene is TRBV7-3, the J gene TRBJ1-1; D is perhaps TRBD1 (5 bases). The CDR3 length is 14 residues. The V end lost 5 bases, the J end lost 1 base, and 11 bases lay between the germline ends. Germline-derived CDR1 and CDR2 are SGHTA and FQGTGA. CDR3 DNA sequence: TGTGCCAGCAGCCCCGGGGCAACGAACACTGAAGCTTTCTTT. It specifies CASSPGATNTEAFF.

This clone was counted a single time. The V gene is TRBV5-1, the J gene TRBJ2-7; 10 bases align to TRBD1. With V trimmed by 4 bases and J by 2 bases, 3 bases remained unmatched. Germline CDR1 SGHRS, CDR2 YFSETQ. The CDR3 runs 14 residues. The CDR3 DNA reads as TGCGCCAGCAGCCCGGGGACAGGGGCCTACGAGCAGTACTTC. Translating gives CASSPGTGAYEQYF.

The chain recombines TRBV5-1 with TRBJ2-7; 10 nucleotides align to TRBD1. Germline loops: CDR1 SGHRS, CDR2 YFSETQ. V dropped 3 bases and J dropped 0; count of bases not matched to a gene: 6. CDR3 length equals 16 residues. CDR3 sequence: CASSWKRTGGSYEQYF. Written as DNA, the CDR3 is TGCGCCAGCAGCTGGAAACGGACAGGGGGCTCCTACGAGCAGTACTTC.

This clone was detected a few times. CDR3 in amino acids: CASSQGREGYTF. In DNA form, the CDR3 reads TGTGCCAGCAGTCAGGGGAGAGAGGGCTACACCTTC. The rearrangement links TRBV28 to TRBJ1-2; a possible D gene is TRBD1 (6 bases). Per germline, CDR1 MDHEN and CDR2 SYDVKM. This CDR3 spans 12 amino acids. Deletions cut 5 bases from V and 8 bases from J, with 12 bases between.

V gene TRBV29-1 combines with J gene TRBJ2-3; D is possibly TRBD1 or TRBD2 (5 bases each). V was trimmed by 7 bases and J by 2 bases, leaving 28 bases between them. Germline assignment: CDR1 SQVTM and CDR2 ANQGSEA. The CDR3 loop spans 18 amino acids. CDR3 nucleotides: TGCAGCGCTGGGGGTACAGTCCCCCCCGCTCTACACACAGATACGCAGTATTTT. It is translated as CSAGGTVPPALHTDTQYF.